The rows below give T cell receptor beta chains drawn from one sample of a study of human T cells and chemical hapten exposure. A single record per CDR3 protein comes from TCRdb applying MiXCR to the RACE reads. The sample includes some 110,000 distinct CDR3 sequences, 12% seen only once; the top ten take around 1.6%. Sequencing used whole blood, obtained in connection with sensitization to the hapten diphenylcyclopropenone (DPC). These receptors came from a woman aged 50 to 60 with alopecia areata. Some clones in this sample may be carry-over from other donors' samples. CDR3s include the opening cysteine and the closing phenylalanine or tryptophan. The order of the fields is D gene, J gene, V gene, clone size, CDR3 protein, CDR3 DNA. A D gene is named only where the DNA matches it firmly. Some rows mark clone size as missing; the rest say once, few, many or name a class of expanded clone.

D: -
J: TRBJ2-7
V: TRBV12-3/TRBV12-4
size: -
CDR3: CASSFLLVGEQYF
DNA: TGTGCCAGCAGTTTCCTCCTCGTGGGCGAGCAGTACTTC

D: -
J: TRBJ2-3
V: TRBV24-1
size: -
CDR3: CATSDSPQGTWGTDTQYF
DNA: TGTGCCACCAGTGATTCGCCGCAGGGAACCTGGGGCACAGATACGCAGTATTTT

D: TRBD2
J: TRBJ2-3
V: TRBV20-1
size: -
CDR3: CSASPSGNTDTQYF
DNA: TGCAGTGCTAGTCCTAGCGGGAACACAGATACGCAGTATTTT

D: TRBD1
J: TRBJ1-2
V: TRBV28
size: few
CDR3: CASIRGTAAYGYTF
DNA: TGTGCCAGCATCCGGGGGACAGCCGCCTATGGCTACACCTTC

D: -
J: TRBJ2-5
V: TRBV12-3/TRBV12-4
size: -
CDR3: CASATQETQYF
DNA: TGTGCCAGCGCGACCCAAGAGACCCAGTACTTC

D: -
J: TRBJ1-5
V: TRBV9
size: few
CDR3: CASSVNSNQPQHF
DNA: TGTGCCAGCAGCGTAAATAGCAATCAGCCCCAGCATTTT

D: -
J: TRBJ1-6
V: TRBV7-8
size: -
CDR3: CASSPEIIAYNSPLHF
DNA: TGTGCCAGCAGCCCGGAGATTATTGCTTATAATTCACCCCTCCACTTT

D: -
J: TRBJ2-1
V: TRBV20-1
size: few
CDR3: CSAYKGGSSYNEQFF
DNA: TGCAGTGCCTACAAGGGGGGCAGCTCCTACAATGAGCAGTTCTTC

D: -
J: TRBJ1-1
V: TRBV29-1
size: few
CDR3: CSVKASNTEAFF
DNA: TGCAGCGTTAAGGCCTCGAACACTGAAGCTTTCTTT

D: -
J: TRBJ2-1
V: TRBV25-1
size: -
CDR3: CASFGAQEFF
DNA: TGTGCCAGCTTCGGTGCGCAGGAGTTCTTC

D: TRBD2
J: TRBJ2-1
V: TRBV10-3
size: -
CDR3: CAIRGASGNEQFF
DNA: TGTGCCATCAGAGGGGCTAGCGGCAATGAGCAGTTCTTC

D: -
J: TRBJ1-2
V: TRBV28
size: many
CDR3: CASRTGGANYGYTF
DNA: TGTGCCAGCCGGACGGGGGGGGCTAACTATGGCTACACCTTC

D: -
J: TRBJ1-6
V: TRBV6-5
size: many
CDR3: CASSYSGTLGRNSPLHF
DNA: TGTGCCAGCAGTTACTCCGGGACCCTTGGTCGTAATTCACCCCTCCACTTT

D: -
J: TRBJ1-2
V: TRBV4-3
size: many
CDR3: CASSQTTGGNGYTF
DNA: TGCGCCAGCAGCCAAACCACCGGGGGTAACGGCTACACCTTC

D: -
J: TRBJ2-5
V: TRBV5-1
size: many
CDR3: CASSSTGTLGETQYF
DNA: TGCGCCAGCAGCTCTACCGGGACACTGGGAGAGACCCAGTACTTC

D: -
J: TRBJ1-1
V: TRBV4-3
size: -
CDR3: CASSQGGGYVGTEAFF
DNA: TGCGCCAGCAGCCAAGGCGGGGGTTACGTAGGAACTGAAGCTTTCTTT

D: -
J: TRBJ2-7
V: TRBV20-1
size: few
CDR3: CSASRGTEQYF
DNA: TGCAGTGCTAGTCGGGGGACCGAGCAGTACTTC

D: -
J: TRBJ2-7
V: TRBV6-1
size: -
CDR3: CASSGGGGSYEQYF
DNA: TGTGCCAGCAGTGGGGGTGGGGGCAGCTACGAGCAGTACTTC

D: -
J: TRBJ2-2
V: TRBV12-3/TRBV12-4
size: -
CDR3: CASSLQAPPDTGELFF
DNA: TGTGCCAGCAGTTTACAGGCCCCCCCGGACACCGGGGAGCTGTTTTTT

D: -
J: TRBJ1-5
V: TRBV6-5
size: few
CDR3: CASSYSTLGQPQHF
DNA: TGTGCCAGCAGTTACTCGACCCTTGGACAGCCCCAGCATTTT

D: TRBD1
J: TRBJ2-1
V: TRBV19
size: few
CDR3: CATRPWTGSNEQFF
DNA: TGTGCCACCCGCCCCTGGACAGGGAGCAATGAGCAGTTCTTC

D: -
J: TRBJ2-3
V: TRBV28
size: -
CDR3: CASSLIGVASTDTQYF
DNA: TGTGCCAGCAGTTTAATAGGGGTTGCTAGCACAGATACGCAGTATTTT

D: -
J: TRBJ1-1
V: TRBV7-2
size: few
CDR3: CASSLVENTEAFF
DNA: TGTGCCAGCAGCTTAGTAGAGAACACTGAAGCTTTCTTT

D: TRBD1
J: TRBJ1-2
V: TRBV29-1
size: few
CDR3: CSVDGQGIAPGYGYTF
DNA: TGCAGCGTTGATGGACAGGGAATAGCCCCGGGCTATGGCTACACCTTC

D: TRBD2
J: TRBJ2-1
V: TRBV3-1
size: many
CDR3: CASTLSGPYNEQFF
DNA: TGTGCCAGCACCCTTAGCGGGCCTTACAATGAGCAGTTCTTC

D: -
J: TRBJ1-1
V: TRBV29-1
size: many
CDR3: CSAGDTEAFF
DNA: TGCAGCGCGGGGGACACTGAAGCTTTCTTT

D: -
J: TRBJ2-4
V: TRBV12-3/TRBV12-4
size: many
CDR3: CASSSHRGQGNIQYF
DNA: TGTGCCAGCAGTTCCCATAGGGGTCAGGGGAACATTCAGTACTTC

D: TRBD1
J: TRBJ2-1
V: TRBV20-1
size: -
CDR3: CSAPSTGHNEQFF
DNA: TGCAGTGCTCCGTCGACAGGGCACAATGAGCAGTTCTTC

D: TRBD2
J: TRBJ2-1
V: TRBV7-8
size: -
CDR3: CASSLALGGGAYNEQFF
DNA: TGTGCCAGCAGCTTAGCGTTAGGCGGGGGGGCCTACAATGAGCAGTTCTTC

D: -
J: TRBJ1-2
V: TRBV18
size: few
CDR3: CASSPTGPRTGYTF
DNA: TGTGCCAGCTCACCAACGGGCCCGAGGACTGGCTACACCTTC

D: -
J: TRBJ2-7
V: TRBV4-1
size: -
CDR3: CASSQPTASDREQYF
DNA: TGCGCCAGCAGCCAACCAACGGCTAGCGATAGGGAGCAGTACTTC

D: -
J: TRBJ2-5
V: TRBV5-1
size: many
CDR3: CASSLDPQETQYF
DNA: TGCGCCAGCAGCTTGGACCCCCAAGAGACCCAGTACTTC

D: TRBD1
J: TRBJ1-4
V: TRBV28
size: many
CDR3: CASSVDRVRGEKLFF
DNA: TGTGCCAGCAGTGTCGACAGGGTGAGGGGTGAAAAACTGTTTTTT

D: TRBD1
J: TRBJ2-1
V: TRBV4-2
size: many
CDR3: CASSQVPGTVENEQFF
DNA: TGTGCCAGCAGCCAAGTGCCCGGGACAGTGGAAAATGAGCAGTTCTTC

D: -
J: TRBJ1-1
V: TRBV7-9
size: many
CDR3: CASINWPRSENTEAFF
DNA: TGTGCCAGCATCAACTGGCCGCGAAGTGAGAACACTGAAGCTTTCTTT

D: -
J: TRBJ2-7
V: TRBV5-5
size: -
CDR3: CASSLIKLDYEQYF
DNA: TGTGCCAGCAGCTTAATCAAGTTAGACTACGAGCAGTACTTC

D: -
J: TRBJ1-1
V: TRBV10-3
size: many
CDR3: CAISQDQNTEAFF
DNA: TGTGCCATCTCACAGGACCAAAACACTGAAGCTTTCTTT

D: -
J: TRBJ1-1
V: TRBV29-1
size: -
CDR3: CSAGPGYDTEAFF
DNA: TGCAGCGCCGGACCAGGGTACGACACTGAAGCTTTCTTT

D: -
J: TRBJ1-5
V: TRBV7-9
size: many
CDR3: CASSFEESLNQPQHF
DNA: TGTGCCAGCAGCTTCGAAGAAAGCCTGAATCAGCCCCAGCATTTT

D: -
J: TRBJ1-5
V: TRBV7-8
size: many
CDR3: CASSQSERMGQPQHF
DNA: TGTGCCAGCAGCCAGTCCGAGCGGATGGGACAGCCCCAGCATTTT

D: TRBD2
J: TRBJ2-1
V: TRBV5-6
size: many
CDR3: CASSQPGTSGSNEQFF
DNA: TGTGCCAGCAGCCAGCCCGGGACTAGCGGTTCCAATGAGCAGTTCTTC

D: -
J: TRBJ2-5
V: TRBV7-8
size: few
CDR3: CASSLVAASNNQYF
DNA: TGTGCCAGCAGCTTAGTCGCGGCCTCCAATAACCAGTACTTC

D: -
J: TRBJ1-1
V: TRBV4-1
size: -
CDR3: CASSQENIITEAFF
DNA: TGCGCCAGCAGCCAAGAAAATATAATCACTGAAGCTTTCTTT

D: -
J: TRBJ2-3
V: TRBV10-3
size: -
CDR3: CAISEVSRAGSKADTQYF
DNA: TGTGCCATCAGTGAGGTCTCTAGGGCAGGGTCTAAGGCAGATACGCAGTATTTT

D: -
J: TRBJ1-2
V: TRBV28
size: -
CDR3: CASGEADPFYGYTF
DNA: TGTGCCTCCGGGGAGGCCGACCCTTTTTATGGCTACACCTTC

D: -
J: TRBJ1-4
V: TRBV4-2
size: few
CDR3: CASSQAPGQQGKLFF
DNA: TGTGCCAGCAGCCAAGCCCCGGGACAACAGGGAAAACTGTTTTTT

D: -
J: TRBJ1-3
V: TRBV6-5
size: few
CDR3: CASKTGQKRSGNTIYF
DNA: TGTGCCAGCAAGACCGGACAGAAACGCTCTGGAAACACCATATATTTT

D: -
J: TRBJ1-5
V: TRBV21-1
size: many
CDR3: CASTTDRNQPQHF
DNA: TGTGCCAGCACGACGGACAGGAACCAGCCCCAGCATTTT